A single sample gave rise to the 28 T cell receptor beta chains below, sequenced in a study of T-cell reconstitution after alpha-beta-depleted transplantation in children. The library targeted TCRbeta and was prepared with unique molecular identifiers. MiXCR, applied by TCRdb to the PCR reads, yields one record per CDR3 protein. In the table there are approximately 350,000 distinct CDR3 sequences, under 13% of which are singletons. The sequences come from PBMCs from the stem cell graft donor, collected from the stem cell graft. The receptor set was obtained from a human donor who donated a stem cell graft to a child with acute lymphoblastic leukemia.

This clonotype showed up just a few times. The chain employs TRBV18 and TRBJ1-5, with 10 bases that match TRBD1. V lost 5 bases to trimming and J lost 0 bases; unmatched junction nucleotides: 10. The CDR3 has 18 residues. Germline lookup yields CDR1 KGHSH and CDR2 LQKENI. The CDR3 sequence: CASSGGQGGPYSNQPQHF. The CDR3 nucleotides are TGTGCCAGCTCAGGAGGACAGGGGGGACCCTATAGCAATCAGCCCCAGCATTTT.

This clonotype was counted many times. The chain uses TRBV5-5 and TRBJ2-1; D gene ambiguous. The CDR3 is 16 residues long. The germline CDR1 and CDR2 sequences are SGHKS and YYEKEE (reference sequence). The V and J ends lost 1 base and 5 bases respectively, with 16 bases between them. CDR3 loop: CASSLSRVAANNEQFF. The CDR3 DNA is TGTGCCAGCAGCTTGAGTCGGGTGGCGGCAAACAATGAGCAGTTCTTC.

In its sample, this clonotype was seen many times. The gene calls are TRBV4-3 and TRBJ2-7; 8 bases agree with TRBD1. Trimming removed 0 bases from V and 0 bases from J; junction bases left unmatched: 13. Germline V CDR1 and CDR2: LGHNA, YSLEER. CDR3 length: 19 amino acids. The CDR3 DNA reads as TGCGCCAGCAGCCAAGACTTGGGAGCAGGGGGCTCCCTCTCCTACGAGCAGTACTTC. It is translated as CASSQDLGAGGSLSYEQYF.

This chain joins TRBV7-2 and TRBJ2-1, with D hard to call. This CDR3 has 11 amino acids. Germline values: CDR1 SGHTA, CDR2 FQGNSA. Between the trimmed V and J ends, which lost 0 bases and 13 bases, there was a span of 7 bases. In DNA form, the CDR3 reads TGTGCCAGCAGCTTAGCGGGCTTACAGTTCTTC. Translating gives CASSLAGLQFF.

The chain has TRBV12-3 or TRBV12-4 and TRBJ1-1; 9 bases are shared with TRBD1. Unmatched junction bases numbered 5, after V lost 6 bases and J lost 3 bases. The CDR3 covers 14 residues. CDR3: CASRGQGGDTEAFF. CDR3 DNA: TGTGCCAGCAGGGGACAGGGCGGGGACACTGAAGCTTTCTTT.

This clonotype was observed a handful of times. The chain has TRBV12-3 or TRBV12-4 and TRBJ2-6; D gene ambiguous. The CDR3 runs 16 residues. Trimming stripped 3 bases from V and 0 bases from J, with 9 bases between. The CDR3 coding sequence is TGTGCCAGCAGTTTGGACCCCACCTCTGGGGCCAACGTCCTGACTTTC. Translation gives CASSLDPTSGANVLTF.

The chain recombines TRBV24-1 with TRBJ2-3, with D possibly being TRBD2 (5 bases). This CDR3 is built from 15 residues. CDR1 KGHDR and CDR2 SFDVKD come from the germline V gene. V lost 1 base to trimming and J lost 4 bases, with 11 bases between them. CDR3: CATSDFGEPPDTQYF. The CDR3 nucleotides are TGTGCCACCAGTGATTTCGGGGAGCCGCCAGATACGCAGTATTTT.

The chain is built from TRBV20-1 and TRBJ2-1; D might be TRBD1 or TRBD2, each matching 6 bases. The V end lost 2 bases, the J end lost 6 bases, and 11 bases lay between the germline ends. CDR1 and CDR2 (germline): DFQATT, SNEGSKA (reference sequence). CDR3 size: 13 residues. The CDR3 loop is CSARIGGGNEQFF. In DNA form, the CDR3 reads TGCAGTGCTAGAATAGGAGGGGGCAATGAGCAGTTCTTC.

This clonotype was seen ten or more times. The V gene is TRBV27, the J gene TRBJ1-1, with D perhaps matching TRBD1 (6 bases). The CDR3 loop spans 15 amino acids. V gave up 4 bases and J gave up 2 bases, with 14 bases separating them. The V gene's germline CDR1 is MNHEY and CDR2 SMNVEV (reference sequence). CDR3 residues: CASSYFGGQNTEAFF. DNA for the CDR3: TGTGCCAGCAGTTACTTTGGGGGGCAAAACACTGAAGCTTTCTTT.

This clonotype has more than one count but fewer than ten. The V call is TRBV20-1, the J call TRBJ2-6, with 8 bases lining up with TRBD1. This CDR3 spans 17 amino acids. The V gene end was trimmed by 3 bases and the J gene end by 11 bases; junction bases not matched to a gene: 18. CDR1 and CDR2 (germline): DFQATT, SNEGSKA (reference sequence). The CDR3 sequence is CSARGTGTGQSSHVLTF. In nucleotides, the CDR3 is TGCAGTGCTAGGGGTACCGGGACAGGACAGTCTTCCCACGTCCTGACTTTC.

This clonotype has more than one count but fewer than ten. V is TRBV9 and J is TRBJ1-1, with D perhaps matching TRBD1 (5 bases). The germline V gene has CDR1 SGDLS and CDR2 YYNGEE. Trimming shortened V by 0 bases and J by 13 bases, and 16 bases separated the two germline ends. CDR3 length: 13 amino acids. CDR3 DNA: TGTGCCAGCAGCGTAGCCGGACGGGGCCGATTTTTCTTT. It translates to CASSVAGRGRFFF.

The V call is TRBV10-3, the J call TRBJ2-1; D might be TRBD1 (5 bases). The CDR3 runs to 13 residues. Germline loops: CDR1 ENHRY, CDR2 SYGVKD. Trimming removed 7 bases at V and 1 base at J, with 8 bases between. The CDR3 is CAITPGSYNEQFF. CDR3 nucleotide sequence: TGTGCCATCACCCCAGGGTCCTACAATGAGCAGTTCTTC.

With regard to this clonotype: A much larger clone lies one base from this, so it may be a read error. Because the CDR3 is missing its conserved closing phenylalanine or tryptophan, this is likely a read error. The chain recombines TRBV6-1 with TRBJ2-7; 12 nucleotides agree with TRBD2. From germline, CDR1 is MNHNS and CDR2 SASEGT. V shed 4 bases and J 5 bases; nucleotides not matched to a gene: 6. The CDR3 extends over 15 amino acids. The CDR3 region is CASSVLAGGPHEQYL. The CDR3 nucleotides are TGTGCCAGCAGTGTTCTAGCGGGAGGGCCCCACGAGCAGTACTTG.

CDR3 sequence: CSANSLKNTDTQYF. Written as DNA, the CDR3 is TGCAGTGCTAACAGCCTTAAAAACACAGATACGCAGTATTTT. The V call is TRBV20-1, the J call TRBJ2-3; D gene uncertain. The CDR3 sequence is 14 residues long. The germline CDR1 and CDR2 sequences are DFQATT and SNEGSKA (reference sequence). Trimming stripped 4 bases from V and 2 bases from J, with 13 bases between.

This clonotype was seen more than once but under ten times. The CDR3, as DNA: TGTGCCAGCAGTCTAACAGGGGGGAGCACTGAAGCTTTCTTT. Protein sequence: CASSLTGGSTEAFF. The genes are TRBV12-3 or TRBV12-4 and TRBJ1-1, with 8 bases fitting TRBD1. V trimming: 5 bases; J trimming: 4 bases; junction bases outside the gene matches: 6. This CDR3 is 14 amino acids long.

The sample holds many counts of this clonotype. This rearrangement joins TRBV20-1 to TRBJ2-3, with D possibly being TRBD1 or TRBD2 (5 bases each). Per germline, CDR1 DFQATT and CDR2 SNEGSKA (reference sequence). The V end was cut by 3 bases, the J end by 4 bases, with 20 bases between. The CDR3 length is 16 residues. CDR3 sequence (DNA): TGCAGTGCTAGCTTACCGGGGCCCAAAGGGGCAGATACGCAGTATTTT. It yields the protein CSASLPGPKGADTQYF.

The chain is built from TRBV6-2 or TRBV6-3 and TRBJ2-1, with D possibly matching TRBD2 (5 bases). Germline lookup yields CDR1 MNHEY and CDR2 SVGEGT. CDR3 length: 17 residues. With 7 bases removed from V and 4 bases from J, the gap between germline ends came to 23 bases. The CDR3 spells CASTSNPVKRLYNEQFF. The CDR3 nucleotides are TGTGCCAGCACTTCTAACCCAGTCAAGCGGTTATACAATGAGCAGTTCTTC.

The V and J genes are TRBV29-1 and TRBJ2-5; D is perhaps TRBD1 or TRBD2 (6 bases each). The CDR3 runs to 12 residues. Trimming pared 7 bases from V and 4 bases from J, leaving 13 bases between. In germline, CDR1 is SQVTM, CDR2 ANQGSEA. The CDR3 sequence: CSAAGGRETQYF. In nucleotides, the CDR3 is TGCAGCGCCGCTGGGGGGCGAGAGACCCAGTACTTC.

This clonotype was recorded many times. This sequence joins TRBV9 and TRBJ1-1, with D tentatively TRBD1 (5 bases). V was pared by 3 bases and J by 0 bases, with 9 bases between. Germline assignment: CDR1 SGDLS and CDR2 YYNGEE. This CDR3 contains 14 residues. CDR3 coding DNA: TGTGCCAGCAGCGCTGGACACCTGAACACTGAAGCTTTCTTT. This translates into CASSAGHLNTEAFF. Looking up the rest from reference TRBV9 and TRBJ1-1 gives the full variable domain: DSGVTQTPKHLITATGQRVTLRCSPRSGDLSVYWYQQSLDQGLQFLIQYYNGEERAKGNILERFSAQQFPDLHSELNLSSLELGDSALYFCASSAGHLNTEAFFGQGTRLTVV.

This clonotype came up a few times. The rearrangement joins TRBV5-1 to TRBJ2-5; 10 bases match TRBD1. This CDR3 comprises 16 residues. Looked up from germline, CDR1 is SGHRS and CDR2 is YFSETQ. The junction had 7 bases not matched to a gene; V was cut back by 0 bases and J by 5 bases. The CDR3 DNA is TGCGCCAGCAGCTTGGCCCCGGGACAGGGGACGGAGACCCAGTACTTC. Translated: CASSLAPGQGTETQYF.

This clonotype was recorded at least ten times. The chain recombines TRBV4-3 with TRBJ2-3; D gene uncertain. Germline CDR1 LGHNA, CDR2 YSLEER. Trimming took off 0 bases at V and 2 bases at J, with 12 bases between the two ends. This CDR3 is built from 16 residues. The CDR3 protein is CASSQEGSVSTDTQYF. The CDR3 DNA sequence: TGCGCCAGCAGCCAAGAGGGCAGCGTGTCCACAGATACGCAGTATTTT.

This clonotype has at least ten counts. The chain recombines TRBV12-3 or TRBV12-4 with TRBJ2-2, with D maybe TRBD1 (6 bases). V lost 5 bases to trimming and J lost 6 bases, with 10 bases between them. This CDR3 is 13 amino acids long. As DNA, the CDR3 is TGTGCCAGCAGTCCTCAGGGGCCCGGGGAGCTGTTTTTT. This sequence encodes CASSPQGPGELFF.

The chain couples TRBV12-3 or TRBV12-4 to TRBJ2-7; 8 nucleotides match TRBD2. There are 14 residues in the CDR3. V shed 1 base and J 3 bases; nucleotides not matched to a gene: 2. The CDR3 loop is CASSLVAGLYEQYF. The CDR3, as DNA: TGTGCCAGCAGTTTAGTAGCGGGACTCTACGAGCAGTACTTC.

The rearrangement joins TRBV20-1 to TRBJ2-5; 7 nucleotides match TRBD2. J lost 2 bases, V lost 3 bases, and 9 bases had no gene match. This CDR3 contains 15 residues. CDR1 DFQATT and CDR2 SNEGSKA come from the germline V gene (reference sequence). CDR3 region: CSARGASGLQETQYF. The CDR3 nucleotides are TGCAGTGCTAGGGGAGCTAGCGGACTACAAGAGACCCAGTACTTC.

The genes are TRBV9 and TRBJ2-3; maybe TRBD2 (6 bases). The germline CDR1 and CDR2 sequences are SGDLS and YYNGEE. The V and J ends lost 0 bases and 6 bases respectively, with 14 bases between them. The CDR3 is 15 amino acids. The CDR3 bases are TGTGCCAGCAGCGTAGCGGGAGTTCAGTGGGATACGCAGTATTTT. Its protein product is CASSVAGVQWDTQYF.

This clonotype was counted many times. In nucleotides, the CDR3 is TGTGCCAGCAGCTTGGGGGAGGGACTAGCGGAAACCAGCTCCTACGAGCAGTACTTC. Translation: CASSLGEGLAETSSYEQYF. V usage is TRBV7-8 and J usage is TRBJ2-7; 11 positions agree with TRBD2. J was trimmed by 0 bases and V by 3 bases; bases with no gene match: 13. The germline V gene has CDR1 SGHVS and CDR2 FQNEAQ. This CDR3 comprises 19 residues.

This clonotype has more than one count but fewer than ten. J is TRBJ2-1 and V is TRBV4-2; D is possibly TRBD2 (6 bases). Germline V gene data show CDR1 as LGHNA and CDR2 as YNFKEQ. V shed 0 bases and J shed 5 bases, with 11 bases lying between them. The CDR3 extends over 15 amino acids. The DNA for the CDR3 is TGTGCCAGCAGCCAAGATAGCGGCAAAGACAATGAGCAGTTCTTC. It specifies CASSQDSGKDNEQFF.

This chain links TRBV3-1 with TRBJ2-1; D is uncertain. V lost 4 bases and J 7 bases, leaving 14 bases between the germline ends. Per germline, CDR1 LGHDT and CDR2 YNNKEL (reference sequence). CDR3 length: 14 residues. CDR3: CASSPLGQRNEQFF. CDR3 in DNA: TGTGCCAGCAGCCCCCTCGGGCAACGGAATGAGCAGTTCTTC.